A single sample gave rise to the 10 T cell receptor beta chains below, sequenced in a study of shared clonotypes between healthy human individuals. Clones were read by immunoSEQ multiplex PCR, and TCRdb kept only the in-frame ones, dropping some. The repertoire holds some 1 million clones, with roughly 75% as singletons. Sequenced: memory CD4+ T cells sorted from blood. The subset denotes: CD45RA-negative fraction. The receptors here all came from a man aged 18 to 29 in good health.

CDR3 region: CASSPEQGRDTQYF. The CDR3 region has the DNA TGTGCCAGCAGTCCTGAACAGGGGAGGGATACGCAGTATTTT. The chain carries TRBV2 and TRBJ2-3, with a possible D match to TRBD1 (7 bases). Trimming removed 5 bases at V and 6 bases at J, with 15 bases between. The CDR3 has 14 residues. Germline loops: CDR1 SNHLY, CDR2 FYNNEI.

This clone was observed once. The V gene is TRBV11-2, the J gene TRBJ1-1; D is uncertain. The CDR3 is 14 amino acids. V was trimmed by 0 bases and J by 5 bases, leaving 10 bases between them. Germline CDR1 and CDR2: SGHAT and FQNNGV. The CDR3 spells CASSLDPTGTEAFF. The CDR3 DNA follows: TGTGCCAGCAGCTTAGATCCTACGGGTACTGAAGCTTTCTTT. Based on the CDR3 plus reference TRBV11-2 and TRBJ1-1, the full variable domain is EAGVAQSPRYKIIEKRQSVAFWCNPISGHATLYWYQQILGQGPKLLIQFQNNGVVDDSQLPKDRFSAERLKGVDSTLKIQPAKLEDSAVYLCASSLDPTGTEAFFGQGTRLTVV.

Notes on this clone: Additional DNA sequences in this sample encode the identical CDR3. The chain recombines TRBV2 with TRBJ2-3, with 11 nucleotides matching TRBD2. The trim removed 9 bases at V and 1 base at J, leaving 3 bases unmatched. There are 14 residues in the CDR3. Germline V CDR1 and CDR2: SNHLY, FYNNEI. The CDR3 region has the DNA TGTGCCAGTAAGACTAGCGGGGGCACAGATACGCAGTATTTT. It is translated as CASKTSGGTDTQYF.

This chain links TRBV28 with TRBJ1-2; D possibly corresponds to TRBD1 (6 bases). Germline V lookup: CDR1 MDHEN, CDR2 SYDVKM. CDR3 length: 13 amino acids. Trimming pared 3 bases from V and 9 bases from J, leaving 14 bases between. CDR3 sequence (DNA): TGTGCCAGCAGTTTGTCCGGGGGCCCTCGCTACACCTTC. This codes for CASSLSGGPRYTF.

This clone was observed a few times. This chain uses TRBV2 with TRBJ2-3, with D unclear. Trimming took off 7 bases at V and 6 bases at J, with 8 bases between the two ends. Per the germline V gene, CDR1 is SNHLY and CDR2 is FYNNEI. This CDR3 region has 11 residues. In DNA, the CDR3 is TGTGCCAGCAAGTACGCGGATACGCAGTATTTT. Translating it yields CASKYADTQYF.

The rearrangement links TRBV5-8 to TRBJ1-6; D uncertain. The V end lost 0 bases, the J end lost 2 bases, and 3 bases lay between the germline ends. CDR3 length: 14 amino acids. Germline V lookup: CDR1 SGHTS, CDR2 YDEGEE. Written as DNA, the CDR3 is TGTGCCAGCAGCTTGGGGCCCTATAATTCACCCCTCCACTTT. Amino acids: CASSLGPYNSPLHF. The full variable domain, completed using reference TRBV5-8 and TRBJ1-6, is EAGVTQSPTHLIKTRGQQATLRCSPISGHTSVYWYQQALGLGLQFLLWYDEGEERNRGNFPPRFSGRQFPNYSSELNVNALELEDSALYLCASSLGPYNSPLHFGNGTRLTVT.

The chain combines TRBV7-9 with TRBJ1-1, with no clear D. The CDR3 runs 17 residues. Deletions cut 5 bases from V and 1 base from J, with 20 bases between. Germline V gene sequence: CDR1 SEHNR, CDR2 FQNEAQ (reference sequence). In nucleotides, the CDR3 is TGTGCCAGCAGCCCGAATTATTACAGTTGGCGGAACACTGAAGCTTTCTTT. Translation gives CASSPNYYSWRNTEAFF.

This chain connects TRBV2 to TRBJ1-1; 10 nucleotides agree with TRBD1. Per germline, CDR1 SNHLY and CDR2 FYNNEI. This CDR3 has 12 amino acids. Unmatched junction bases numbered 6, after V lost 6 bases and J lost 11 bases. The CDR3 DNA reads TGTGCCAGCAGAGAGGACAGGGGGTATGCTTTCTTT. Its protein is CASREDRGYAFF.

V usage is TRBV2 and J usage is TRBJ2-3; 9 bases are shared with TRBD1. This CDR3 has 15 residues. CDR1 and CDR2 from the germline V gene are SNHLY and FYNNEI. Losses at the gene ends were 7 bases for V and 5 bases for J; bases not matched to a gene: 10. Written as DNA, the CDR3 is TGTGCCAGCACCGCCCGGGACAGGGCCGTAGATACGCAGTATTTT. This sequence encodes CASTARDRAVDTQYF.

This sequence joins TRBV2 and TRBJ2-1; 13 bases line up with TRBD2. The V gene's germline CDR1 is SNHLY and CDR2 FYNNEI. With V trimmed by 7 bases and J by 7 bases, 4 bases remained unmatched. CDR3 length equals 14 residues. The CDR3 loop reads CASTRLAGGNEQFF. CDR3 nucleotides: TGTGCCAGCACCCGACTAGCGGGAGGAAATGAGCAGTTCTTC.